This entry features one T cell receptor (beta chain) sequence. Its specificity is unknown. The trim removed 1 base at V and 7 bases at J, leaving 6 bases unmatched. The germline CDR1 and CDR2 sequences are GTSNPN and SVGIG (reference sequence). The CDR3 sequence is 14 residues long. The data are from a study of cytomegalovirus exposure and HLA in healthy donors. Findings of the study overall: Earlier analysis looked at TCR beta V segments, and most were productive about 90% or about 30% of the time. A list of approximately 150 TCR beta chains associated with cytomegalovirus was given.

A multiplex PCR was run with 60 Vbeta primers and 13 Jbeta primers. Data came from immunoSEQ multiplex PCR; TCRdb stores just in-frame clones and leaves some out. The repertoire consists of 150,000 to 200,000 clones, with around nine tenths occurring once and the leading ten covering under 2%. The receptor comes from a woman under 30 in good health and CMV-seronegative. The material sequenced was PBMCs. The V gene is TRBV30, the J gene TRBJ2-7, with TRBD2 identical over 11 bases. CDR3 sequence (DNA): TGTGCCTGGAGTGGGGGACTAGCGGTGAATGAGCAGTACTTC. Translation gives CAWSGGLAVNEQYF.